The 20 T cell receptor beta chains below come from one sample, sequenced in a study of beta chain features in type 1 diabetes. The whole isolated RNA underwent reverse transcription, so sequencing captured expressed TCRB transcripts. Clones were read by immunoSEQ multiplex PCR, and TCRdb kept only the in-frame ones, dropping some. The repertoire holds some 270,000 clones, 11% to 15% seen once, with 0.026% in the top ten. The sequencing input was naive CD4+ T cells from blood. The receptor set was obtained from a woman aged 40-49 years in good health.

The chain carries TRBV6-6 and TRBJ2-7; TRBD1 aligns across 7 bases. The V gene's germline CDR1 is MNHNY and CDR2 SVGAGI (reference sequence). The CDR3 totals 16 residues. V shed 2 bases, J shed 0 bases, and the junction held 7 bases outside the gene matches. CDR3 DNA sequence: TGTGCCAGCAGTTACGGTACAGGGGTGGGCTCCTACGAGCAGTACTTC. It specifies CASSYGTGVGSYEQYF.

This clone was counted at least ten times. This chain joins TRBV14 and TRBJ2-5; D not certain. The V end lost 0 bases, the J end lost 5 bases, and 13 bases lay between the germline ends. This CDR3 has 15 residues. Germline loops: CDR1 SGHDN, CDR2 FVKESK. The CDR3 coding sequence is TGTGCCAGCAGCCAAGAAGTCGCGTATTCGGAGACCCAGTACTTC. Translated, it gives CASSQEVAYSETQYF.

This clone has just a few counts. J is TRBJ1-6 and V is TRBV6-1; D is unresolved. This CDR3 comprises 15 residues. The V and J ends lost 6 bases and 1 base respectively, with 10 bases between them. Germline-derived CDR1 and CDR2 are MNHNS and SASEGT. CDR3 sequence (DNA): TGTGCCAGCAGCGCCGAGGGTTCCTATAATTCACCCCTCCACTTT. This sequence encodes CASSAEGSYNSPLHF.

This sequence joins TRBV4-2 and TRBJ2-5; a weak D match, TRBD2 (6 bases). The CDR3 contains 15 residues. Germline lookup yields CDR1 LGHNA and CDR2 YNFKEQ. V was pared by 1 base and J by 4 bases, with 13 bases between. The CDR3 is CASSQGGGAGETQYF. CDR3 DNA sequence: TGTGCCAGCAGCCAAGGAGGAGGGGCCGGAGAGACCCAGTACTTC.

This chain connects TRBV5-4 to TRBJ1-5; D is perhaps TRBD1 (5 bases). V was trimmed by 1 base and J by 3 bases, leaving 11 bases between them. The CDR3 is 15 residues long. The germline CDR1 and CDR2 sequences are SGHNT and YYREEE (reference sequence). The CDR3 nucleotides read TGTGCCAGCAGCTTGAGGGACTCACCCAATCAGCCCCAGCATTTT. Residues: CASSLRDSPNQPQHF.

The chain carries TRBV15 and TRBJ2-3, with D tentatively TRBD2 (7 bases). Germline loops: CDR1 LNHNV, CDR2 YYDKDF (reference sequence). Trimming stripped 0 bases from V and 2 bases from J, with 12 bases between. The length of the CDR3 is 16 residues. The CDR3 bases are TGTGCCACCAGCAGAGATGGGGGGGCGCCCACAGATACGCAGTATTTT. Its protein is CATSRDGGAPTDTQYF. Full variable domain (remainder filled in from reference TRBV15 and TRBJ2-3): DAMVIQNPRYQVTQFGKPVTLSCSQTLNHNVMYWYQQKSSQAPKLLFHYYDKDFNNEADTPDNFQSRRPNTSFCFLDIRSPGLGDTAMYLCATSRDGGAPTDTQYFGPGTRLTVL.

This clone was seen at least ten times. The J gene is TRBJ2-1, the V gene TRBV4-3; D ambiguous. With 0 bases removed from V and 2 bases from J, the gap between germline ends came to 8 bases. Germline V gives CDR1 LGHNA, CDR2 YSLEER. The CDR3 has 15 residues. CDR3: CASSQEAAAYNEQFF. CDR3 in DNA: TGCGCCAGCAGCCAAGAGGCCGCAGCCTACAATGAGCAGTTCTTC.

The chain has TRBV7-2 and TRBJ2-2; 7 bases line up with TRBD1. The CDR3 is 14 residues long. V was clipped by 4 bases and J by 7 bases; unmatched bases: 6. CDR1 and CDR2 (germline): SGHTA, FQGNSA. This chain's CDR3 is CASSSGQGDGELFF. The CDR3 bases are TGTGCCAGCAGCTCCGGCCAGGGGGACGGGGAGCTGTTTTTT.

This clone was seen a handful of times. The CDR3 DNA sequence: TGTGCCAGCTCACCACCGTCGGCCGGGGGTGGCTACACCTTC. Its translation is CASSPPSAGGGYTF. This rearrangement joins TRBV18 to TRBJ1-2; a weak D match, TRBD1 (5 bases). Deletions cut 0 bases from V and 7 bases from J, with 12 bases between. CDR1 is KGHSH, CDR2 LQKENI, per germline. CDR3 length: 14 amino acids.

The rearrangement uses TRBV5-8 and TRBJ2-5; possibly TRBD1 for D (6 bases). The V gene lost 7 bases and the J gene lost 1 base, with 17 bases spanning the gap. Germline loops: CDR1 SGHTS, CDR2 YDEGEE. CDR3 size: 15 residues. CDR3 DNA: TGTGCCAGCGGGGGCACACAGGGATTCCAAGAGACCCAGTACTTC. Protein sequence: CASGGTQGFQETQYF.

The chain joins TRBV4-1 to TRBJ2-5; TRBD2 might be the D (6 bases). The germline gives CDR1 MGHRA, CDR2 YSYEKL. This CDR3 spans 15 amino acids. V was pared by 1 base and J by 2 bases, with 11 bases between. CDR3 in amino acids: CASSQASTRQETQYF. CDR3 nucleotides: TGCGCCAGCAGCCAAGCATCGACTAGACAAGAGACCCAGTACTTC.

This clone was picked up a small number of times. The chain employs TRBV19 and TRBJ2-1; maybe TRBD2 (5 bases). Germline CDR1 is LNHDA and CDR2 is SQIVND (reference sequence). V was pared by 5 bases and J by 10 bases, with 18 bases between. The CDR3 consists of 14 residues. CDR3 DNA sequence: TGTGCCAGTAGTTCTACTAGAGAGAGTTTAGAGCAGTTCTTC. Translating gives CASSSTRESLEQFF.

CDR3 nucleotide sequence: TGTGCCAGCAACCCGGACAGGGTATCGGTAGATACGCAGTATTTT. It encodes CASNPDRVSVDTQYF. The V and J genes are TRBV7-2 and TRBJ2-3; 8 nucleotides agree with TRBD1. The CDR3 loop spans 15 amino acids. V lost 7 bases to trimming and J lost 5 bases; unmatched junction nucleotides: 11. Germline V gives CDR1 SGHTA, CDR2 FQGNSA.

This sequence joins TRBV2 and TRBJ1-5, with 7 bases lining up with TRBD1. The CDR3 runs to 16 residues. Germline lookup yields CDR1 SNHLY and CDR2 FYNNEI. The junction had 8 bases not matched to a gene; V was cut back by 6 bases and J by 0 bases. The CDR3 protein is CASSRTGDYSNQPQHF. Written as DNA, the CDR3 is TGTGCCAGCAGCCGGACAGGAGATTATAGCAATCAGCCCCAGCATTTT.

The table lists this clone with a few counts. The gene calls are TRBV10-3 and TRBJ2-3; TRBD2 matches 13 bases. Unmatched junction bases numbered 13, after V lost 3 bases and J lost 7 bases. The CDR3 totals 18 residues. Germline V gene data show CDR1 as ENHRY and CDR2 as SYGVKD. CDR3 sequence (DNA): TGTGCCATCAGTGACCAAACGGAACTAGCGGGGGGGCCAAATACGCAGTATTTT. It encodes CAISDQTELAGGPNTQYF.

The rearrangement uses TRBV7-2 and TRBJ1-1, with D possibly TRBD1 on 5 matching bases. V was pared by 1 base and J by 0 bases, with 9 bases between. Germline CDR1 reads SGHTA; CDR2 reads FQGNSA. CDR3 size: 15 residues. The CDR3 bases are TGTGCCAGCAGCTTAGGACAGATCATGAACACTGAAGCTTTCTTT. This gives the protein CASSLGQIMNTEAFF.

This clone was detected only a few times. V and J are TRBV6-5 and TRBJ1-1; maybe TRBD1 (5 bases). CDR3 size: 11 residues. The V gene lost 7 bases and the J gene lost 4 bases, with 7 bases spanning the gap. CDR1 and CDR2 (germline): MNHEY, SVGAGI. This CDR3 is CASTQGTEAFF. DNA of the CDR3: TGTGCCAGCACCCAGGGCACTGAAGCTTTCTTT.

CDR3: CASRTQGTPLHF. The DNA for the CDR3 is TGTGCCAGCAGAACACAGGGGACACCCCTCCACTTT. The chain combines TRBV28 with TRBJ1-6, with 7 bases that match TRBD1. This CDR3 contains 12 residues. CDR1 is MDHEN and CDR2 is SYDVKM in the germline V gene. The V and J ends lost 6 bases and 11 bases, in that order; junction bases with no gene match: 4.

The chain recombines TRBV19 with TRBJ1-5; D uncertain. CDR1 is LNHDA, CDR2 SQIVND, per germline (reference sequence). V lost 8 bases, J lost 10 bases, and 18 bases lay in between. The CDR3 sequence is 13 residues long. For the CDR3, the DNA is TGTGCCAGTCTACGGGTAGAGCCTCTACCCCAGCATTTT. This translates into CASLRVEPLPQHF.

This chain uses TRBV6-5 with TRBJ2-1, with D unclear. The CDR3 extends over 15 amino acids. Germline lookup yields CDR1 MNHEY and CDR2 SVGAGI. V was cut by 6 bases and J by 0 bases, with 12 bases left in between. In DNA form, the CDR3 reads TGTGCCAGCAGACCCACAGATAGCTCCTACAATGAGCAGTTCTTC. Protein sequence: CASRPTDSSYNEQFF.